The 4 T cell receptor beta chains below come from one sample, sequenced in a study of blood T cell repertoires in COVID-19. The data were produced by immunoSEQ multiplex PCR, yet TCRdb's version contains in-frame clones alone and is incomplete. Of roughly 60,000 clones listed, about nine tenths were seen once; the top ten hold around a tenth. The sequenced sample was peripheral blood. These receptors all stem from a human donor with acute or convalescent COVID-19. The donor label of this sample is uncertain.

The chain uses TRBV19 and TRBJ2-7; 9 bases fit TRBD1. This CDR3 is 14 amino acids long. Germline lookup yields CDR1 LNHDA and CDR2 SQIVND (reference sequence). V was pared by 5 bases and J by 4 bases, with 6 bases of the junction left unmatched. This chain's CDR3 is CASSAGTGPYEQYV. The CDR3, as DNA: TGTGCCAGTAGTGCCGGGACAGGGCCTTACGAGCAGTACGTC.

The chain uses TRBV4-2 and TRBJ1-5; 7 bases are shared with TRBD1. V was clipped by 6 bases and J by 4 bases; unmatched bases: 3. This CDR3 spans 13 amino acids. Germline CDR1 reads LGHNA; CDR2 reads YNFKEQ. The CDR3: CASRGQENQPQHF. CDR3 bases: TGTGCCAGCAGAGGACAGGAAAATCAGCCCCAGCATTTT.

The V and J genes are TRBV5-8 and TRBJ1-4; D remains ambiguous. The CDR3 totals 14 residues. Germline loops: CDR1 SGHTS, CDR2 YDEGEE. The V end lost 1 base, the J end lost 0 bases, and 4 bases lay between the germline ends. CDR3 bases: TGTGCCAGCAGCTTGCGAGCAACTAATGAAAAACTGTTTTTT. Translated: CASSLRATNEKLFF.

This clone has only a few counts. This chain uses TRBV27 with TRBJ2-7; 8 bases match TRBD1. V lost 5 bases to trimming and J lost 3 bases; unmatched junction nucleotides: 9. This CDR3 has 15 residues. Germline V lookup: CDR1 MNHEY, CDR2 SMNVEV (reference sequence). The CDR3 protein is CASSPTGQAYYEQYF. The CDR3 nucleotides are TGTGCCAGCAGTCCGACGGGACAGGCCTACTACGAGCAGTACTTC.